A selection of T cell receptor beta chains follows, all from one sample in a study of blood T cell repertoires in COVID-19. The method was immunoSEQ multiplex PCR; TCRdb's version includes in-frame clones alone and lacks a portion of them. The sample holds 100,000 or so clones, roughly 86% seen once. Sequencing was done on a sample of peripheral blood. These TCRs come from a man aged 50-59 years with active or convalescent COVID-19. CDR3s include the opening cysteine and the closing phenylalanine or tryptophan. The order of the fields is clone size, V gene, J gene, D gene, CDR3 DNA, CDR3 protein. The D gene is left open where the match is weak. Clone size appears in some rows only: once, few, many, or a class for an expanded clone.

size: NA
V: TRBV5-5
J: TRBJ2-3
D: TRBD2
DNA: TGTGCCAGCAGCTTGTCAGCGGGGGGGCTCGGAGATACGCAGTATTTT
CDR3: CASSLSAGGLGDTQYF

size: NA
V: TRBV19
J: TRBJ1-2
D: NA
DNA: TGTGCCAGTAGTATCAGCGGTACTAACTATGGCTACACCTTC
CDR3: CASSISGTNYGYTF

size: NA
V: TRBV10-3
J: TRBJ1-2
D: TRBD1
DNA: TGTGCCATCAGTGACTCGGGGCAGGGGGAGTATGGCTACACCTTC
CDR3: CAISDSGQGEYGYTF

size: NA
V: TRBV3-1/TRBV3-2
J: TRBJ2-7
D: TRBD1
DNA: TGTGCCAGCAGCTTGCGACAGGGGGCCAACGAGCAGTACTTC
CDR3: CASSLRQGANEQYF

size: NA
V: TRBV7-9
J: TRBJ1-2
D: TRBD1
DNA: TGTGCCAGCAGCTTAACACAGGGGAGCTATGGCTACACCTTC
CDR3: CASSLTQGSYGYTF

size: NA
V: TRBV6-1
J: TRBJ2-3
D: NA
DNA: TGTGCCAGCAGTGAAACTAGATTGAGTCAGATACTGTATTTT
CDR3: CASSETRLSQILYF

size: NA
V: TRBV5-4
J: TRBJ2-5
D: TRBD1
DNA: TGTGCCAGCAGCCAACAGGGGTACCAAGAGACCCAGTACTTC
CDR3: CASSQQGYQETQYF

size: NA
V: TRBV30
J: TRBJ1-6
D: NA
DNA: TGTGCCTGGTTGAGGACAGAGAGCTCCTATAATTCACCCCTCCACTTT
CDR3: CAWLRTESSYNSPLHF

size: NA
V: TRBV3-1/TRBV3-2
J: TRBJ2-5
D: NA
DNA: TGTGCCAGCAGCCAAGGGGCCCAAGAGACCCAGTACTTC
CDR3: CASSQGAQETQYF

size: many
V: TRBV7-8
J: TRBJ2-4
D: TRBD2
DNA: TGTGCCAGCAGCTTAGCCGGGGGGGGTGGTGACATTCAGTACTTC
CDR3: CASSLAGGGGDIQYF

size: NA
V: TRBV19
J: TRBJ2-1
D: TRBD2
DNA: TGTGCCAGTGGCGTATCAGCGGGGGCTAACAATGAGCAGTTCTTC
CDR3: CASGVSAGANNEQFF

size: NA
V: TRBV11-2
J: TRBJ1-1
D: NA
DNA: TGTGCCAGCAGCCCGTCAGGGGATGGGACTGAAGCTTTCTTT
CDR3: CASSPSGDGTEAFF

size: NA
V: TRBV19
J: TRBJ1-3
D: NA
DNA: TGTGCCAGTAGTATGAGAATTGCGTTTGAAGACAGTACCTACTCTGGAAACACCATATATTTT
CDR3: CASSMRIAFEDSTYSGNTIYF

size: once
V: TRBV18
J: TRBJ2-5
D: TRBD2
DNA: TGTGCCAGCTCACCACCTGGGGGGGAAGAGACCCAGTACTTC
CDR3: CASSPPGGEETQYF

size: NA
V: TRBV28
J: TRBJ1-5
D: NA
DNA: TGTGCCAGCAGTCAACCGACAGCGTTTCAGCCCCAGCATTTT
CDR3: CASSQPTAFQPQHF

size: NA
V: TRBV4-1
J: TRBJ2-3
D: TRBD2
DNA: TGCGCCAGCAGCCAAGACGGGGGGGGCACAGATACGCAGTATTTT
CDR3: CASSQDGGGTDTQYF

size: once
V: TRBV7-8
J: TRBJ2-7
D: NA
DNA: TGTGCCAGCAGCAGCTACAGGGACCACGAGCAGTACTTC
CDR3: CASSSYRDHEQYF

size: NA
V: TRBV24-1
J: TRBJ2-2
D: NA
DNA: TGTGCCACCAGTGATTTTCCAGGAACCACCGGGGAGCTGTTTTTT
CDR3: CATSDFPGTTGELFF

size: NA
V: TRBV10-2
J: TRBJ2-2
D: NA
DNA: TGCGCCAGCAGTGAGTTCAGGGCCGGGGAGCTGTTTTTT
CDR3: CASSEFRAGELFF

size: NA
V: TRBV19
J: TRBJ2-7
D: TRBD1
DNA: TGTGCCAGTGCGGGACAGGGGTTCGAGCAGTACTTC
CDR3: CASAGQGFEQYF

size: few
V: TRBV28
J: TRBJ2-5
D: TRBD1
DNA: TGTGCCAGCAGTCCGATGACAGGGGTAGAGGAGACCCAGTACTTC
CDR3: CASSPMTGVEETQYF

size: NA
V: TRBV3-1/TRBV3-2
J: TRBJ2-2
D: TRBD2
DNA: TGTGCCAGCAGCCAGGGACTAGCGGGGGTCGCCGGGGAGCTGTTTTTT
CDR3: CASSQGLAGVAGELFF

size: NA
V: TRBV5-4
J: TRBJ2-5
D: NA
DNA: TGTGCCAGCAGCTTGGCCGGGGCGGGGGCCCAAGAGACCCAGTACTTC
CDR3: CASSLAGAGAQETQYF

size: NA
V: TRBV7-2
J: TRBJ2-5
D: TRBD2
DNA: TGTGCCAGCAGCTCAGCCCACGGGGGGCAAGAGACCCAGTACTTC
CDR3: CASSSAHGGQETQYF

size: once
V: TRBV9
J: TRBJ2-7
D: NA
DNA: TGTGCCAGCAGCGTAGCACAGGAAGGAGCCTACGAGCAGTACTTC
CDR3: CASSVAQEGAYEQYF

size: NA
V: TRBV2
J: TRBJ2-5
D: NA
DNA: TGTGCCAGCAGTGAAGCGCGGCAGAGGGTCACGTACCAAGAGACCCAGTACTTC
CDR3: CASSEARQRVTYQETQYF

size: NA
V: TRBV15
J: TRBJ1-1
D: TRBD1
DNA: TGTGCCACCAGCCCCTTGCCAGGGGGCGCCGGGGACACTGAAGCTTTCTTT
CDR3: CATSPLPGGAGDTEAFF

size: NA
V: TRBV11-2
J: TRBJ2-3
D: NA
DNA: TGTGCCAGCAGCCCCGGGAGCACAGATACGCAGTATTTT
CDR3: CASSPGSTDTQYF

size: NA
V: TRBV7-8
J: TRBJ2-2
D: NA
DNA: TGTGCCAGCAGCAGGACACTCCAGACGAACACCGGGGAGCTGTTTTTT
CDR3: CASSRTLQTNTGELFF

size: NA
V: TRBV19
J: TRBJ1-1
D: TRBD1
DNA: TGTGCCAGTAGAGGGGACAGGGCCATGAACACTGAAGCTTTCTTT
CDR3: CASRGDRAMNTEAFF

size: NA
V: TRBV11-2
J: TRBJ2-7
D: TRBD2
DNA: TGTGCCAGCAGCACCGGACTAGCGGGGGCCTACGAGCAGTACTTC
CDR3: CASSTGLAGAYEQYF

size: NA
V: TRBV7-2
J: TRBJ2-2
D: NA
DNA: TGTGCCAGCAGCTTAGCGCTAGCGAGCACCGGGGAGCTGTTTTTT
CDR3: CASSLALASTGELFF

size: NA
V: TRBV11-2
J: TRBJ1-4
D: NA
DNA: TGTGCCAGCAGCTTAGATCTTCAGTCTAATGAAAAACTGTTTTTT
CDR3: CASSLDLQSNEKLFF

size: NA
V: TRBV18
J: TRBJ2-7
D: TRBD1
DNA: TGTGCCAGCTCACCGGGACAGGGCCAGACCTACGAGCAGTACTTC
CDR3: CASSPGQGQTYEQYF

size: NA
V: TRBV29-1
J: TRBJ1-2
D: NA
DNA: TGCAGCGTTGAAAGTAGGGGGGGAGAAGACTATGGCTACACCTTC
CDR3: CSVESRGGEDYGYTF

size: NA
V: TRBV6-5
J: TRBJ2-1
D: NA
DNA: TGTGCCAGCAGTTACCGTCCAGGGGCGGGCAATGAGCAGTTCTTC
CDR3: CASSYRPGAGNEQFF

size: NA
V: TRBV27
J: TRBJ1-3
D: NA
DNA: TGTGCCAGCAGCTCCAGGGGCTCTGGAAACACCATATATTTT
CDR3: CASSSRGSGNTIYF

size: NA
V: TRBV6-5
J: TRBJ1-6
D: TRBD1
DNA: TGTGCCAGCAGTCGACAGGGCTCCTATAATTCACCCCTCCACTTT
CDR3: CASSRQGSYNSPLHF

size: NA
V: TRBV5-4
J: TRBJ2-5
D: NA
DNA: TGTGCCAGCAGCTTGCAAGGGGCGATGGCCCAGTACTTC
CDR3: CASSLQGAMAQYF

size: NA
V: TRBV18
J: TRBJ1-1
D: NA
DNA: TGTGCCAGCTCACCCGGGAAGAGGACCACGAACACTGAAGCTTTCTTT
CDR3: CASSPGKRTTNTEAFF

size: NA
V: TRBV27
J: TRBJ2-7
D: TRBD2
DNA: TGTGCCAGCAGTTTTCTAGCGGGGGGCTACGAGCAGTACTTC
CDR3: CASSFLAGGYEQYF

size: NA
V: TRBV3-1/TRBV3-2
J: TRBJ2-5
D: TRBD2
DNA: TGTGCCAGCAGCGCTACTAGCGGGGGCTTCGGAGAGACCCAGTACTTC
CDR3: CASSATSGGFGETQYF

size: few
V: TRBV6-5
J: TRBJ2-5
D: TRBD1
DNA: TGTGCCAGCAGTTACGGGGACAGGGGAGGAGAGACCCAGTACTTC
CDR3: CASSYGDRGGETQYF

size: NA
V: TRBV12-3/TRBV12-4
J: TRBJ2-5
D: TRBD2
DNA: TGTGCCAGCACCGGGGGGGCCGGGGAGACCCAGTACTTC
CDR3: CASTGGAGETQYF

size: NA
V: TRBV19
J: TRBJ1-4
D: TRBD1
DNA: TGTGCCAGTAGTCCTGGACAGGGATGGAGGGAAAAACTGTTTTTT
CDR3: CASSPGQGWREKLFF

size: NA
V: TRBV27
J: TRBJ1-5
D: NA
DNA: TGTGCCAGCTCCGGACAGAACAATCAGCCCCAGCATTTT
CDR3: CASSGQNNQPQHF

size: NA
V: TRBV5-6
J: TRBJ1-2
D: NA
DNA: TGTGCCAGCAGCCCACCACAGGGAAATGGCTACACCTTC
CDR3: CASSPPQGNGYTF

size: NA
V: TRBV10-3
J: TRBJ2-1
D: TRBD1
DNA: TGTGCCATCAGCCCGACAGGGGTCGCGGATGAGCAGTTCTTC
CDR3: CAISPTGVADEQFF

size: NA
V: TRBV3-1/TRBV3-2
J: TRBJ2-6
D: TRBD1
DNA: TGTGCCAGCAGCCAATTGACAGGGGGAACCTCTGGGGCCAACGTCCTGACTTTC
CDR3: CASSQLTGGTSGANVLTF